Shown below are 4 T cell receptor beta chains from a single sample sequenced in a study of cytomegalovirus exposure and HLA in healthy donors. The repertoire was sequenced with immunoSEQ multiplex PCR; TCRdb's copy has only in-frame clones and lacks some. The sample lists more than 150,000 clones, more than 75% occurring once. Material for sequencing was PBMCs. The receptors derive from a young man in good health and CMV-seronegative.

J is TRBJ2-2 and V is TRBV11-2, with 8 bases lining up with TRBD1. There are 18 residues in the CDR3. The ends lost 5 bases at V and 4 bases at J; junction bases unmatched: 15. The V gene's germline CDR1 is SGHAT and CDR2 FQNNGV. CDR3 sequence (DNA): TGTGCCAGCAGCCAGGGGTGGAGGGGGACAGGTTTCACCGGGGAGCTGTTTTTT. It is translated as CASSQGWRGTGFTGELFF.

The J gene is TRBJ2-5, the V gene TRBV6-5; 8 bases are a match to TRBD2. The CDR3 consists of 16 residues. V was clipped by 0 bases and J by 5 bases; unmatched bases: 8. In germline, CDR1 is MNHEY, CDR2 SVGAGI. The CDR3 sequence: CASSYSGTSGSETQYF. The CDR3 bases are TGTGCCAGCAGTTACTCAGGGACTAGTGGGTCGGAGACCCAGTACTTC.

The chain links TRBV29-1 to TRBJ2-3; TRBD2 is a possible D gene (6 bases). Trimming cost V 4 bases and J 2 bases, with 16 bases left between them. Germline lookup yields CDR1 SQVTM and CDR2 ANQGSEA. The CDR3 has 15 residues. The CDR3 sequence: CSVGYAGLTTDTQYF. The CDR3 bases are TGCAGCGTTGGTTATGCGGGATTAACCACAGATACGCAGTATTTT.

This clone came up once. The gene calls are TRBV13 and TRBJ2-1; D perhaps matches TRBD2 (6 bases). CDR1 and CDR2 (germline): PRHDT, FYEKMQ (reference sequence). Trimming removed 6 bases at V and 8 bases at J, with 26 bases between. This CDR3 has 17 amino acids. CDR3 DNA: TGTGCCAGCAGTAGTAGCGGTAACCCTGGGAGGCGGGATGAGCAGTTCTTC. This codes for CASSSSGNPGRRDEQFF.